Listed below are T cell receptor beta chains from one sample, sequenced in a study of PD-1 blockade in classical Hodgkin lymphoma. Repertoires were generated with immunoSEQ multiplex PCR, while TCRdb's copy carries only in-frame clones and drops some. The sample lists about 61,000 clones, over 75% occurring once. The sample consisted of peripheral blood mononuclear cells (PBMCs), taken at baseline. The receptors shown here come from a human donor with classical Hodgkin lymphoma. The CDR3 runs from the conserved cysteine through the conserved F or W. The D gene is left open where the match is weak. The size field is filled for only some rows; it gives once, few, many or a size class.

TRBD2 | - | TRBJ2-1 | TRBV7-2 | TGTGCCAGCAGCTTAGCGCGACTAGCGGGGGGGTTTTACAATGAGCAGTTCTTC | CASSLARLAGGFYNEQFF
- | - | TRBJ1-1 | TRBV27 | TGTGCCACCCAATTGGGACGGAACACTGAAGCTTTCTTT | CATQLGRNTEAFF
- | - | TRBJ2-7 | TRBV19 | TGTGCCAGTAGTATCTTGGGGGAGCAGTACTTC | CASSILGEQYF
TRBD1 | - | TRBJ2-2 | TRBV9 | TGTGCCAGCAACAGACAGGGCCTGAACACCGGGGAGCTGTTTTTT | CASNRQGLNTGELFF
- | few | TRBJ2-7 | TRBV7-9 | TGTGCCAGCAGCCGATTCGAACCACCATACTACGAGCAGTACTTC | CASSRFEPPYYEQYF
- | - | TRBJ1-5 | TRBV18 | TGTGCCAGCTCACCAAGTGGAGGCGGGCGCAATCAGCCCCAGCATTTT | CASSPSGGGRNQPQHF
- | - | TRBJ1-2 | TRBV2 | TGTGCCAGCAGTGAAAGCCGGATGGAGGAGACCTTC | CASSESRMEETF
- | hyperexpanded | TRBJ1-5 | TRBV4-1 | TGCGCCAGCAGCCAAGGGGGGCTAGGAGACAATCAGCCCCAGCATTTT | CASSQGGLGDNQPQHF
TRBD1 | - | TRBJ2-6 | TRBV5-1 | TGCGCCAGCAGCGGACCGGGACAGGGGAATCCCCGACCCGTTGTAGGGGCCAACGTCCTGACTTTC | CASSGPGQGNPRPVVGANVLTF
- | - | TRBJ2-3 | TRBV27 | TGTGCCAGCCGATCGACTCTTGATACGCAGTATTTT | CASRSTLDTQYF
TRBD1 | - | TRBJ1-5 | TRBV5-4 | TGTGCCAGCAGCGCGGACAGGGTCGGAGATCCCCAGCATTTT | CASSADRVGDPQHF
- | - | TRBJ2-5 | TRBV18 | TGTGCCAGTTCCGGGCTCCAAGAGACCCAGTACTTC | CASSGLQETQYF
- | - | TRBJ2-1 | TRBV13 | TGTGCCAGCAGCTTAGGGGGGGACTACAATGAGCAGTTCTTC | CASSLGGDYNEQFF
TRBD2 | - | TRBJ2-2 | TRBV27 | TGTGCCAGCAGTATGGGACTAGCGGTCGGGGAGCTGTTTTTT | CASSMGLAVGELFF
- | few | TRBJ1-1 | TRBV2 | TGTGCCAGCAGTGCCGCAGGGAACACTGAAGCTTTCTTT | CASSAAGNTEAFF
- | - | TRBJ1-5 | TRBV19 | TGTGCCAGTAGTATAATTTCCGGGCAGCCCCAGCATTTT | CASSIISGQPQHF
- | - | TRBJ2-5 | TRBV7-9 | TGTGCCAGCAGCTACGAGGGTTTTCAGGAGACCCAGTACTTC | CASSYEGFQETQYF
- | once | TRBJ2-5 | TRBV29-1 | TGCAGCGTTGAAGAAGGACCTAGAGGGACCCAGTACTTC | CSVEEGPRGTQYF
- | - | TRBJ2-3 | TRBV6-1 | TGTGCCAGCAGTGTCGGGACAGATACGCAGTATTTT | CASSVGTDTQYF
- | - | TRBJ2-5 | TRBV27 | TGTGCCAGCAGTTTATCGGAAGACAGGCCGCCATACTTC | CASSLSEDRPPYF
- | - | TRBJ1-4 | TRBV15 | TGTGCCACCAGCAGAGAAGGGTTAGGAAACAATGAAAAACTGTTTTTT | CATSREGLGNNEKLFF
- | - | TRBJ1-6 | TRBV13 | TGTGCCAGCTGCACGAGGGAGGCAATCTCCTATAATTCACCCCTCCACTTT | CASCTREAISYNSPLHF
TRBD1 | - | TRBJ1-5 | TRBV30 | TGTGCCTGGAGTGGGGGACAGCCGAATCAGCCCCAGCATTTT | CAWSGGQPNQPQHF
- | - | TRBJ2-1 | TRBV10-3 | TGTGCCATCAGTGTGCCCAAGGGCGCCAATGAGCAGTTCTTC | CAISVPKGANEQFF
TRBD1 | - | TRBJ1-2 | TRBV27 | TGTGCCAGCAGGCCAGAAGGGGGCACGAGCCATGGCTACACCTTC | CASRPEGGTSHGYTF
- | - | TRBJ1-2 | TRBV5-8 | TGTGCCAGCAGCTCGGGCAGGCTGCAGTGGAGTGGCTACACCTTC | CASSSGRLQWSGYTF
- | - | TRBJ1-3 | TRBV6-5 | TGTGCCAGCAGCACCGCGGGGAGCTCTGGAAACACCATATATTTT | CASSTAGSSGNTIYF
TRBD1 | - | TRBJ2-1 | TRBV27 | TGTGCCGTCCGGGACAGGGCCAGCAATGAGCAGTTCTTC | CAVRDRASNEQFF
- | - | TRBJ2-1 | TRBV6-1 | TGTGCCAGCAGTGCCCTCGGGCCCCTAGGTGAGCAGTTCTTC | CASSALGPLGEQFF
- | - | TRBJ2-1 | TRBV5-1 | TGCGCCAGCAGGACCCACAGTCGCACCTACAATGAGCAGTTCTTC | CASRTHSRTYNEQFF
- | - | TRBJ1-3 | TRBV5-1 | TGCGCCAGCGGTGCCGGGGAGGGATCTGGAAACACCATATATTTT | CASGAGEGSGNTIYF
- | - | TRBJ1-6 | TRBV7-2 | TGTGCCAGCAGCTTACTATACCTCACCCGGCATAATTCACCCCTCCACTTT | CASSLLYLTRHNSPLHF
- | - | TRBJ2-1 | TRBV10-2 | TGCGCCAGCAGTGAGGCGTCGGGAATCTACAATGAGCAGTTCTTC | CASSEASGIYNEQFF
- | - | TRBJ2-7 | TRBV2 | TGTGCCAGCAGTGACGATTTTGGATACGAGCAGTACTTC | CASSDDFGYEQYF
TRBD2 | - | TRBJ2-7 | TRBV27 | TGTGCCAGCAGTTTAACGGTCGGGACGGGGGGGTTCCACGAGCAGTACTTC | CASSLTVGTGGFHEQYF
TRBD1 | - | TRBJ2-7 | TRBV6-5 | TGTGCCAGCAGCCGAGACAGGGGGCAGGACGAGCAGTACTTC | CASSRDRGQDEQYF
TRBD1 | few | TRBJ1-1 | TRBV6-6 | TGTGCCAGCAGACCAGGGGGCTGGGGAGCTTTCTTT | CASRPGGWGAFF
- | - | TRBJ1-2 | TRBV6-5 | TGTGCCAGCAGTTCGGGACGGCCATATGGCTACACCTTC | CASSSGRPYGYTF
- | - | TRBJ2-1 | TRBV5-5 | TGTGCCAGCAGGGTAGACAGTTGGTCCTACAATGAGCAGTTCTTC | CASRVDSWSYNEQFF
- | - | TRBJ2-7 | TRBV5-5 | TGTGCCAGCAGTTCTGCCCACTCCTACGAGCAGTACTTC | CASSSAHSYEQYF
- | - | TRBJ2-7 | TRBV7-9 | TGTGCCAGCAGCTTCCCCGGCGGGCAGGGGCAGTACTTC | CASSFPGGQGQYF
- | - | TRBJ1-6 | TRBV19 | TGTGCCAGTAGTATTGGCAGGACCCAAATTTCACCCCTCCACTTT | CASSIGRTQISPLHF
- | - | TRBJ2-1 | TRBV7-9 | TGTGCCAGCAGCGGCGGGACCTACAATGAGCAGTTCTTC | CASSGGTYNEQFF
TRBD1 | - | TRBJ1-2 | TRBV30 | TGTGCCTGGATAGGGACAGGGGGCGTCTACACCTTC | CAWIGTGGVYTF
TRBD1 | - | TRBJ1-4 | TRBV29-1 | TGCAGCGTTCCCGGACAGGGTGGGGAAAAACTGTTTTTT | CSVPGQGGEKLFF
TRBD1 | - | TRBJ1-1 | TRBV18 | TGTGCCAGCTCACCTCTCGGACAGGGGCCAAGAATTGAAGCTTTCTTT | CASSPLGQGPRIEAFF
- | - | TRBJ2-2 | TRBV18 | TGTGCCAGCTCAGGGGGTATTGGCACCGGGGAGCTGTTTTTT | CASSGGIGTGELFF
- | - | TRBJ2-2 | TRBV10-2 | TGCGCCAGTCTCGGAGAGTCGGGCACCGGGGAGCTGTTTTTT | CASLGESGTGELFF
- | - | TRBJ1-1 | TRBV19 | TGTGCCAGTAGTATAACAGGTGGCGGGACTGAAGCTTTCTTT | CASSITGGGTEAFF
TRBD2 | - | TRBJ2-2 | TRBV5-4 | TGTGCCAGCAGCACGGGACTAGCGACGAACACCGGGGAGCTGTTTTTT | CASSTGLATNTGELFF
TRBD2 | - | TRBJ2-7 | TRBV27 | TGTGCCAGCAGTCGGACTAGCGGGGCCCTCTACGAGCAGTACTTC | CASSRTSGALYEQYF
TRBD2 | - | TRBJ2-5 | TRBV11-2 | TGTGCCAGCAGTAAGAGCGGGGGGCAAGAGACCCAGTACTTC | CASSKSGGQETQYF
- | - | TRBJ2-7 | TRBV7-9 | TGTGCCAGCAGCCCCACCTCATTTCCAGGGAACGAGCAGTACTTC | CASSPTSFPGNEQYF
TRBD2 | - | TRBJ2-1 | TRBV5-1 | TGCGCCAGCAGCTTGCTAGCGGAGAATGAGCAGTTCTTC | CASSLLAENEQFF
- | few | TRBJ1-1 | TRBV30 | TGTGCCTGTAGACGGGAAAACACTGAAGCTTTCTTT | CACRRENTEAFF
- | - | TRBJ2-2 | TRBV14 | TGTGCCAGCAGCAGAAAGGTGGCCGGGGAGCTGTTTTTT | CASSRKVAGELFF